These T cell receptor beta chains were read from a single sample in a study of cytomegalovirus exposure and HLA in healthy donors. Data came from immunoSEQ multiplex PCR; TCRdb stores just in-frame clones and leaves some out. The table records about 130,000 clones, 90% of them present only once. Input material: PBMCs. The receptors shown here come from a woman in her 30s in good health and CMV-seropositive. Each CDR3 is given with its conserved first and last residue. D genes are given only for firm matches. Size tells how often a clone was seen (once, few, many) or the class of an expanded clone, and some rows leave it out.

>-|TRBD2|TRBJ2-5|TRBV28
TGTGCCAGCAGTTTAAGTTACGTACTAGCGGGAGGAGAGACCCAGTACTTC
CASSLSYVLAGGETQYF
>-|-|TRBJ2-7|TRBV27
TGTGCCAGCAGTTTACGACAGGCCTCCTACGAGCAGTACTTC
CASSLRQASYEQYF
>-|-|TRBJ1-2|TRBV4-1
TGCGCCAGCAGCCAAGATCTACAGGGTTTGGTGAACTATGGCTACACCTTC
CASSQDLQGLVNYGYTF
>-|TRBD2|TRBJ2-1|TRBV4-1
TGCGCCAGCAGCCAGCCGAGCGGGGGTACATATGAGCAGTTCTTC
CASSQPSGGTYEQFF
>-|TRBD1|TRBJ1-5|TRBV5-8
TGTGCCAGCAGCCCCGGGACAGGGTGGGATCAGCCCCAGCATTTT
CASSPGTGWDQPQHF
>-|TRBD2|TRBJ2-1|TRBV5-1
TGCGCCAGCAGCTTGTGGCTAGCGGGGACCTACAATGAGCAGTTCTTC
CASSLWLAGTYNEQFF
>-|TRBD2|TRBJ2-1|TRBV28
TGTGCCAGCAGTTTTCAAGCGGGAGACATGAATGAGCAGTTCTTC
CASSFQAGDMNEQFF
>-|-|TRBJ2-5|TRBV10-3
TGTGCCATCAGTGAGTCGATGGGGCCCCAAGAGACCCAGTACTTC
CAISESMGPQETQYF
>-|TRBD2|TRBJ2-3|TRBV5-6
TGTGCCAGCAGCTTGGGTCTTAGCGGGAGGGCCAGGGGCCCAGATACGCAGTATTTT
CASSLGLSGRARGPDTQYF
>once|-|TRBJ2-7|TRBV27
TGTGCCAATCAGGTTTGTTTCTCCTACGAGCAGTACTTC
CANQVCFSYEQYF
>-|-|TRBJ2-7|TRBV7-8
TGTGCCAGCAGCCCCTCACCCCGGGGTTACGAGCAGTACTTC
CASSPSPRGYEQYF
>-|TRBD2|TRBJ2-3|TRBV7-2
TGTGCCAGCAGCCAGCGGGGGGGTTTTACAGATACGCAGTATTTT
CASSQRGGFTDTQYF
>-|TRBD1|TRBJ1-5|TRBV28
TGTGCCAGCAGTGTAGCCGGGACAGGGAGTAAGTTTCAGCCCCAGCATTTT
CASSVAGTGSKFQPQHF
>-|-|TRBJ2-1|TRBV7-8
TGTGCCAGCAGCTTCGACGAGGGTGGCTTCTACAATGAGCAGTTCTTC
CASSFDEGGFYNEQFF
>-|TRBD2|TRBJ2-3|TRBV6-5
TGTGCCAGCACCTTAGCGGGGGTTAGCACAGATACGCAGTATTTT
CASTLAGVSTDTQYF
>once|-|TRBJ1-1|TRBV6-1
TGTGCCAGCAGTGAAGGGACAGAAGCTTTCTTT
CASSEGTEAFF
>-|-|TRBJ1-1|TRBV18
TGTGCCAGCTCACCGGCGGGACTCGGCACTGAAGCTTTCTTT
CASSPAGLGTEAFF
>-|TRBD1|TRBJ1-4|TRBV4-1
TGCGCCAGCAGCCAAGATGGACAGGGTGATAGAGGAGCTAATGAAAAACTGTTTTTT
CASSQDGQGDRGANEKLFF
>once|-|TRBJ2-6|TRBV10-3
TGTGCCATCAGTGAGAGTGGGCTCTTTCGCTCTGGGGCCAACGTCCTGACTTTC
CAISESGLFRSGANVLTF
>-|-|TRBJ1-6|TRBV11-1
TGTGCCAGCAGCCGCCATCGAGGGAATTCACCCCTCCACTTT
CASSRHRGNSPLHF
>once|TRBD2|TRBJ2-3|TRBV6-6
TGTGCCAGCAGTTACGGAGCGGGGCTTACAGATACGCAGTATTTT
CASSYGAGLTDTQYF
>-|-|TRBJ2-3|TRBV2
TGTGCCAGCAGTGAAGGGCAGAAGCAGTATTTT
CASSEGQKQYF
>few|-|TRBJ1-2|TRBV28
TGTGCCAGCAGTTTAAGCGTGAAAGGCTACACCTTC
CASSLSVKGYTF
>-|TRBD1|TRBJ1-6|TRBV7-2
TGTGCCAGCAGCCAGGACAGGGTAGGGAATTCACCCCTCCACTTT
CASSQDRVGNSPLHF
>-|-|TRBJ2-1|TRBV9
TGTGCCAGCAGCGTAAGTGAGAGAGACTACTCGCATGAGCAGTTCTTC
CASSVSERDYSHEQFF
>-|TRBD2|TRBJ2-3|TRBV5-1
TGCGCCAGCAGCTCGGGACTCCGACTAGCGGGGGACAATACGCAGTATTTT
CASSSGLRLAGDNTQYF
>-|-|TRBJ1-3|TRBV18
TGTGCCAGCTCACCACAAACAGGTTCAGGAAACACCATATATTTT
CASSPQTGSGNTIYF
>-|TRBD2|TRBJ2-7|TRBV9
TGTGCCAGCAGCGTAGACGCGGGAGGGAGCTACGAGCAGTACTTC
CASSVDAGGSYEQYF
>-|-|TRBJ2-3|TRBV7-3
TGTGCCAGCAGCTTCCACACAGATACGCAGTATTTT
CASSFHTDTQYF
>-|TRBD1|TRBJ1-2|TRBV2
TGTGCCAGCAGCCCGACAGGGGGCAACTATGGCTACACCTTC
CASSPTGGNYGYTF
>once|TRBD2|TRBJ2-5|TRBV7-2
TGTGCCAGCAGCTTAGGCGCTAGCGGGGGCCAAGAGACCCAGTACTTC
CASSLGASGGQETQYF
>-|-|TRBJ2-5|TRBV5-1
TGCGCCAGCAGCTCGGACGGGGTCGGGAAGACCCAGTACTTC
CASSSDGVGKTQYF
>-|-|TRBJ2-7|TRBV20-1
TGCAGTGCTAGGGGCCTCTACGAGCAGTACTTC
CSARGLYEQYF
>-|TRBD2|TRBJ2-1|TRBV6-6
TGTGCCAGCAGTTACATCTTCGGCGGGAGCGGAAATGAGCAGTTCTTC
CASSYIFGGSGNEQFF
>-|-|TRBJ1-4|TRBV5-1
TGCGCCAGCAGCTTCCCTTTGGGGGGAGCTAATGAAAAACTGTTTTTT
CASSFPLGGANEKLFF
>-|-|TRBJ1-6|TRBV18
TGTGCCAGCTCAGCCGGGAGCCCGAGATCCTATAATTCACCCCTCCACTTT
CASSAGSPRSYNSPLHF
>-|TRBD1|TRBJ1-1|TRBV5-1
TGCGCCAGCAGCTTGCAGGGGGCGGGAACTGAAGCTTTCTTT
CASSLQGAGTEAFF
>-|-|TRBJ2-1|TRBV27
TGTGCCAGCAGTTTAGACACAGACGCCTCAGGCGCCTACAATGAGCAGTTCTTC
CASSLDTDASGAYNEQFF
>-|TRBD1|TRBJ2-3|TRBV10-3
TGTGCCATCAGTGAGTCGAACCAGGGGGTGGTGTATTTT
CAISESNQGVVYF
>-|-|TRBJ1-1|TRBV7-8
TGTGCCAGCAGCTTTAGACAAGGAGAGGGTAGCACTGAAGCTTTCTTT
CASSFRQGEGSTEAFF
>once|-|TRBJ2-4|TRBV6-5
TGTGCCAGCAGTTACTCGGAGGGCCTGGGCAAAAACATTCAGTACTTC
CASSYSEGLGKNIQYF
>-|TRBD1|TRBJ2-7|TRBV7-2
TGTGCCAGCAGCCCTATTGCCCCGGGACAGGGGCGAGAGCAGTACTTC
CASSPIAPGQGREQYF
>-|-|TRBJ2-7|TRBV21-1
TGTGCCAGCAGCAAAGGAGGGGGGGACACCTACCCCTACGAGCAGTACTTC
CASSKGGGDTYPYEQYF
>-|TRBD1|TRBJ1-1|TRBV11-3
TGTGCCAGCAGCCCAGGGACAGGGGGCGCTTACACTGAAGCTTTCTTT
CASSPGTGGAYTEAFF
>-|-|TRBJ2-5|TRBV18
TGTGCCAGCTCACCTCAGGGTTTCCCAGAGACCCAGTACTTC
CASSPQGFPETQYF
>once|TRBD1|TRBJ2-5|TRBV6-1
TGTGCCAGCAGTGAAGAAGAGGGACAGGGGCAAGAGACCCAGTACTTC
CASSEEEGQGQETQYF
>once|-|TRBJ2-3|TRBV5-1
TGCGCCAGCAGCTTGATTCAGGGCACAGATACGCAGTATTTT
CASSLIQGTDTQYF
>-|TRBD1|TRBJ1-1|TRBV6-5
TGTGCCAGCAGTTACTACAGGGGGTACACTGAAGCTTTCTTT
CASSYYRGYTEAFF
>-|-|TRBJ1-1|TRBV5-1
TGCGCCAGCAGCTTGACTCGGAGCACTGAAGCTTTCTTT
CASSLTRSTEAFF
>once|-|TRBJ2-7|TRBV27
TGTGCCAGCAGTCCGCAGCGGGCCGGGACCTACGAGCAGTACTTC
CASSPQRAGTYEQYF
>-|-|TRBJ2-5|TRBV5-1
TGCGCCAGCAGCTTGGTAGACAGGCCGGAGACCCAGTACTTC
CASSLVDRPETQYF
>-|TRBD2|TRBJ2-7|TRBV19
TGTGCCAGTAGTTTAAGACTAGCGGGGGGCGAGCAGTACTTC
CASSLRLAGGEQYF
>-|-|TRBJ2-7|TRBV19
TGTGCCAGTCGACGTCGATCGGGGTCCCACGAGCAGTACTTC
CASRRRSGSHEQYF
>-|-|TRBJ2-7|TRBV9
TGTGCCAGCAGCGTAGGGCCGATCTACGAGCAGTACTTC
CASSVGPIYEQYF